The 27 T cell receptor beta chains presented below share a single source sample, sequenced in a study of cytomegalovirus exposure and HLA in healthy donors. Here immunoSEQ multiplex PCR was the method, and the copy in TCRdb shows in-frame clones only, minus some. Among 190,000 or so clones, more than 65% were seen once, and the ten largest hold 13%. The source material was PBMCs. Receptors were obtained from a young woman in good health and CMV-seropositive.

The rearrangement joins TRBV4-1 to TRBJ2-7; possible D gene TRBD1, 5 bases. V lost 1 base and J lost 4, with 14 bases in between. The germline V gene encodes CDR1 MGHRA and CDR2 YSYEKL. This CDR3 is 15 amino acids long. The CDR3 sequence is CASSQAQGWDYEQYF. The CDR3 bases are TGCGCCAGCAGCCAAGCTCAGGGATGGGATTACGAGCAGTACTTC.

The DNA of the CDR3 is TGTGCCAGCAGCTTCCAAAGCGATGCCCACGAGCAGTACTTC. This translates into CASSFQSDAHEQYF. V gene TRBV7-2 combines with J gene TRBJ2-7, with unresolved D. V was trimmed by 3 bases and J by 5 bases, leaving 14 bases between them. From germline, CDR1 is SGHTA and CDR2 FQGNSA. The CDR3 is made up of 14 amino acids.

The chain carries TRBV20-1 and TRBJ1-1, with D perhaps matching TRBD1 (5 bases). The length of the CDR3 is 10 residues. CDR1 and CDR2 (germline): DFQATT, SNEGSKA (reference sequence). The chain's CDR3 is CTNGRAGAFF. In DNA form, the CDR3 reads TGCACCAATGGCAGGGCTGGAGCTTTCTTT.

The J gene is TRBJ2-4, the V gene TRBV4-1; D remains unclear. With 0 bases removed from V and 0 bases from J, the gap between germline ends came to 15 bases. The CDR3 has 18 residues. Germline V gene data show CDR1 as MGHRA and CDR2 as YSYEKL. The CDR3 bases are TGCGCCAGCAGCCAAGACTCCAGGATTACCTTAGCCAAAAACATTCAGTACTTC. This gives the protein CASSQDSRITLAKNIQYF.

J is TRBJ2-7 and V is TRBV28; D unresolved. The germline CDR1 and CDR2 sequences are MDHEN and SYDVKM. This CDR3 comprises 14 residues. With 7 bases removed from V and 2 bases from J, the gap between germline ends came to 15 bases. This chain's CDR3 is CASKYDIPTYEQYF. CDR3 coding DNA: TGTGCCAGCAAGTACGACATCCCTACCTACGAGCAGTACTTC. The full variable domain, in which reference TRBV28 and TRBJ2-7 provide the parts outside the CDR3, is DVKVTQSSRYLVKRTGEKVFLECVQDMDHENMFWYRQDPGLGLRLIYFSYDVKMKEKGDIPEGYSVSREKKERFSLILESASTNQTSMYLCASKYDIPTYEQYFGPGTRLTVT.

This chain joins TRBV6-1 and TRBJ2-7; 7 bases are a match to TRBD1. This CDR3 has 14 amino acids. CDR1 and CDR2 (germline): MNHNS, SASEGT. With 7 bases clipped from V and 7 bases from J, the junction kept 13 bases outside the gene matches. CDR3 sequence reads: CASKYGTVVDEQYF. CDR3 coding DNA: TGTGCCAGCAAATACGGGACAGTCGTGGATGAGCAGTACTTC.

The rearrangement joins TRBV4-2 to TRBJ1-4; a possible D gene is TRBD1 (6 bases). With 3 bases removed from V and 1 base from J, the gap between germline ends came to 15 bases. From germline, CDR1 is LGHNA and CDR2 YNFKEQ. This CDR3 is 17 amino acids long. The CDR3 region is CASSHGGGIRTNEKLFF. The CDR3 DNA is TGTGCCAGCAGCCATGGGGGGGGCATTAGAACTAATGAAAAACTGTTTTTT.

The chain joins TRBV9 to TRBJ2-7; no firm D call. V dropped 0 bases and J dropped 10 bases, with 14 bases sitting between them. Germline V CDR1 and CDR2: SGDLS, YYNGEE. The CDR3 contains 13 residues. The CDR3 spells CASSVGFQDQQYF. The CDR3 DNA reads as TGTGCCAGCAGCGTAGGATTCCAGGATCAACAGTACTTC.

The CDR3 nucleotides read TGTGCCAGCAGCCCCGCGGGACTAGCGGGAGTCACAGATACGCAGTATTTT. Its protein is CASSPAGLAGVTDTQYF. The chain uses TRBV27 and TRBJ2-3, with 14 bases lining up with TRBD2. The CDR3 has 17 amino acids. Germline loops: CDR1 MNHEY, CDR2 SMNVEV (reference sequence). V dropped 6 bases and J dropped 2; count of bases not matched to a gene: 7.

V and J are TRBV28 and TRBJ2-5; TRBD1 aligns across 7 bases. Trimming cost V 7 bases and J 8 bases; bases outside gene matches: 7. This CDR3 has 12 amino acids. The germline V gene has CDR1 MDHEN and CDR2 SYDVKM. CDR3 region: CASKDRVETQYF. As DNA, the CDR3 is TGTGCCAGCAAAGACAGGGTAGAAACCCAGTACTTC.

This chain connects TRBV11-1 to TRBJ2-5; D is perhaps TRBD1 (6 bases). The CDR3 loop spans 14 amino acids. V was trimmed by 3 bases and J by 4 bases, leaving 12 bases between them. From germline, CDR1 is SGHAT and CDR2 FQDESV (reference sequence). The CDR3 DNA reads TGTGCCAGCAGCTTGGGGCAGGGGCGAGAGACCCAGTACTTC. It translates to CASSLGQGRETQYF.

This clone is a singleton in its sample. V gene TRBV5-1 combines with J gene TRBJ2-3; 10 bases are shared with TRBD2. CDR3 length: 15 amino acids. After removal of 7 bases from V and 8 bases from J, the junction contained 13 bases not matched to a gene. CDR1 is SGHRS, CDR2 YFSETQ, per germline. DNA for the CDR3: TGCGCCAGCGCGGGAATAGGGCTAGCGGGAGCTACGCAGTATTTT. It encodes CASAGIGLAGATQYF.

The CDR3 region is CAISGDLAKNIQYF. The CDR3 DNA sequence: TGTGCCATCAGTGGAGATCTAGCCAAAAACATTCAGTACTTC. The chain has TRBV10-3 and TRBJ2-4; unclear D gene. This CDR3 spans 14 amino acids. V was cut by 4 bases and J by 0 bases, with 7 bases left in between. Germline CDR1 is ENHRY and CDR2 is SYGVKD.

The chain employs TRBV7-3 and TRBJ2-2; TRBD2 aligns across 8 bases. Germline CDR1 SGHTA, CDR2 FQGTGA. The CDR3 length is 18 residues. The trim removed 1 base at V and 0 bases at J, leaving 7 bases unmatched. For the CDR3, the DNA is TGTGCCAGCAGCTTAATACCCCGACTAGCGCCGAACACCGGGGAGCTGTTTTTT. Translating gives CASSLIPRLAPNTGELFF.

This chain joins TRBV5-1 and TRBJ1-1; perhaps TRBD1 as D (5 bases). The germline V and J ends were trimmed by 2 bases and 0 bases, with 17 bases remaining between them. The CDR3 is made up of 17 amino acids. Germline V lookup: CDR1 SGHRS, CDR2 YFSETQ. CDR3 sequence reads: CASSFAYQTDVNTEAFF. The CDR3 bases are TGCGCCAGCAGCTTTGCTTACCAGACAGATGTGAACACTGAAGCTTTCTTT.

The genes are TRBV2 and TRBJ2-2; D is uncertain. Trimming removed 5 bases from V and 1 base from J, with 11 bases in between. This CDR3 is 15 amino acids long. Per the germline V gene, CDR1 is SNHLY and CDR2 is FYNNEI. The CDR3 spells CASSPTPGNTGELFF. In DNA form, the CDR3 reads TGTGCCAGCAGTCCCACCCCCGGGAACACCGGGGAGCTGTTTTTT.

The chain joins TRBV27 to TRBJ2-7; D is perhaps TRBD1 (5 bases). Germline V gene data show CDR1 as MNHEY and CDR2 as SMNVEV (reference sequence). V shed 6 bases and J shed 3 bases, with 12 bases lying between them. The CDR3 sequence is 13 residues long. The CDR3 reads CASSRTGNYEQYF. The CDR3 nucleotides are TGTGCCAGCAGCCGAACAGGAAACTACGAGCAGTACTTC.

This clone was seen once. The genes are TRBV28 and TRBJ1-5; the D gene is possibly TRBD1 (5 bases). This CDR3 region has 14 residues. V was shortened by 2 bases and J by 4 bases, with 9 bases between the two germline ends. Germline CDR1 is MDHEN and CDR2 is SYDVKM. As DNA, the CDR3 is TGTGCCAGCAGTTTACAGGGACTTAATCAGCCCCAGCATTTT. Protein: CASSLQGLNQPQHF.

This clone appeared many times. V usage is TRBV5-6 and J usage is TRBJ1-2, with D possibly being TRBD1 (5 bases). Germline CDR1 SGHDT, CDR2 YYEEEE. The CDR3 totals 15 residues. With 0 bases removed from V and 7 bases from J, the gap between germline ends came to 16 bases. For the CDR3, the DNA is TGTGCCAGCAGCTTGGTGGTAGGGGCGCAAGCTGGCTACACCTTC. This sequence encodes CASSLVVGAQAGYTF.

The gene calls are TRBV7-9 and TRBJ2-3, with a weak D call TRBD1 (6 bases). V lost 3 bases to trimming and J lost 0 bases, with 16 bases between them. The CDR3 is 17 amino acids. Germline CDR1 SEHNR, CDR2 FQNEAQ (reference sequence). CDR3 sequence reads: CASSLTPRGGSTDTQYF. The CDR3 DNA sequence: TGTGCCAGCAGCTTGACACCCCGAGGGGGAAGCACAGATACGCAGTATTTT.

This chain joins TRBV28 and TRBJ2-7; perhaps TRBD1 as D (6 bases). V was clipped by 3 bases and J by 1 base, with 10 bases between them. The CDR3 is 14 residues long. CDR1 MDHEN and CDR2 SYDVKM come from the germline V gene. Here the CDR3 DNA reads TGTGCCAGCAGTTTTGCGCAGGGGTCCTACGAGCAGTACTTC. This codes for CASSFAQGSYEQYF.

This chain joins TRBV5-4 and TRBJ2-7; 12 bases are a match to TRBD2. The J segment lost 4 bases and the V segment lost 3 bases, leaving 2 bases of the junction unmatched. Germline V lookup: CDR1 SGHNT, CDR2 YYREEE (reference sequence). The length of the CDR3 is 14 residues. The DNA for the CDR3 is TGTGCCAGCAGCTCGACTAGCGGGAGTTACGAGCAGTACTTC. Protein: CASSSTSGSYEQYF.

Regarding this clone: Other DNA sequences in the sample encode the same CDR3. The chain has TRBV2 and TRBJ2-5; D gene unclear. Trimming pared 8 bases from V and 1 base from J, leaving 8 bases between. CDR1 is SNHLY and CDR2 is FYNNEI in the germline V gene. This CDR3 region has 12 residues. CDR3 loop: CASGSGQETQYF. The CDR3 DNA follows: TGTGCCAGCGGGTCAGGCCAAGAGACCCAGTACTTC.

V gene TRBV28 combines with J gene TRBJ2-7; maybe TRBD1 (5 bases). V was trimmed by 6 bases and J by 4 bases, leaving 13 bases between them. Per the germline V gene, CDR1 is MDHEN and CDR2 is SYDVKM. CDR3 length: 13 residues. In nucleotides, the CDR3 is TGTGCCAGCAGGCAATATAGGGGTTACGAGCAGTACTTC. Translating it yields CASRQYRGYEQYF.

This clone appeared once. The chain joins TRBV28 to TRBJ2-1; TRBD2 matches 13 bases. After removal of 9 bases from V and 0 bases from J, the junction contained 8 bases not matched to a gene. In germline, CDR1 is MDHEN, CDR2 SYDVKM. The CDR3 is 17 residues long. CDR3 DNA sequence: TGTGCCAGTGCCGGGACTAGCGGGAAAAGCTCCTACAATGAGCAGTTCTTC. This sequence encodes CASAGTSGKSSYNEQFF.

V and J are TRBV5-1 and TRBJ1-1; 12 bases fit TRBD1. The CDR3 runs 19 residues. J was trimmed by 5 bases and V by 4 bases; bases with no gene match: 18. From germline, CDR1 is SGHRS and CDR2 YFSETQ. CDR3 residues: CASSPQGAGQGATGTEAFF. In DNA, the CDR3 is TGCGCCAGCAGCCCCCAAGGGGCGGGACAGGGGGCTACAGGGACTGAAGCTTTCTTT. Together with reference TRBV5-1 and TRBJ1-1, the CDR3 gives the full variable domain: KAGVTQTPRYLIKTRGQQVTLSCSPISGHRSVSWYQQTPGQGLQFLFEYFSETQRNKGNFPGRFSGRQFSNSRSEMNVSTLELGDSALYLCASSPQGAGQGATGTEAFFGQGTRLTVV.

The V call is TRBV30, the J call TRBJ2-1, with TRBD2 identical over 8 bases. V shed 8 bases, J shed 6 bases, and the junction held 18 bases outside the gene matches. This CDR3 region has 16 residues. CDR1 and CDR2 (germline): GTSNPN, SVGIG (reference sequence). The CDR3 region has the DNA TGTGCCGCTACTGTACTAGCGGCCTGGAAAACCAATGAGCAGTTCTTC. This gives the protein CAATVLAAWKTNEQFF.